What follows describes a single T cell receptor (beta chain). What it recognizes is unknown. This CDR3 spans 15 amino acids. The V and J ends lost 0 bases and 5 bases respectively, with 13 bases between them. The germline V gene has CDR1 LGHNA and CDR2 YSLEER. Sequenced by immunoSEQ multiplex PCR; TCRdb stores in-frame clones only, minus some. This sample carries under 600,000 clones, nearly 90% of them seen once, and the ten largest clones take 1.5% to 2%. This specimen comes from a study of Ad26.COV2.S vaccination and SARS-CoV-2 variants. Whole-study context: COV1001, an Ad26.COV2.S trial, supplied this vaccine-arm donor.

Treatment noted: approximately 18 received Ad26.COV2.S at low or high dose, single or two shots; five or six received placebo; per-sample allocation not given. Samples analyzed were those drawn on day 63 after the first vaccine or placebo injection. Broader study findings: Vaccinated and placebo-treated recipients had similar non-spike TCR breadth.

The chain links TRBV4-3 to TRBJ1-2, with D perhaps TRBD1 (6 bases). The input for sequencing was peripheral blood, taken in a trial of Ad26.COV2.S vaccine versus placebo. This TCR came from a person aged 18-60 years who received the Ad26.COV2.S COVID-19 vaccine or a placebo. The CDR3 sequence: CASSQDSGTGYGYTF. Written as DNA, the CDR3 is TGCGCCAGCAGCCAAGATTCGGGTACAGGGTATGGCTACACCTTC.